This T cell receptor beta chain was captured by sequencing in a study of beta chain features in type 1 diabetes. The study, taken as a whole, reports: There was a moderate but significant shortening of TCRB CDR3s in all four CD4+ subsets of Type 1 diabetes patients. Patients with type 1 diabetes showed fewer VDJ junction insertions and more deletions.

Expressed TCRB transcripts were sequenced after all isolated RNA was converted to cDNA. TCRdb keeps only in-frame clones here, not all; method: immunoSEQ multiplex PCR. The data hold around 340,000 clones, with around 19% observed a single time. CDR1 and CDR2 from the germline V gene are SGDLS and YYNGEE. The CDR3 is made up of 18 amino acids. The V segment lost 4 bases and the J segment 5 bases; nucleotides outside the gene matches: 16. For this clone: The antigen is not known.

V usage is TRBV9 and J usage is TRBJ2-3, with TRBD2 identical over 10 bases. The sample taken for sequencing was naive CD4+ T cells from blood. The origin of this receptor is a woman aged 18-29 years in good health. This CDR3 is CASSPEGASGSSVDTQYF. The CDR3 DNA reads TGTGCCAGCAGCCCCGAGGGGGCTAGCGGGAGTTCGGTAGATACGCAGTATTTT.